A selection of T cell receptor beta chains follows, all from one sample in a study of PD-L1 blockade in urothelial cancer. Measured with immunoSEQ multiplex PCR; TCRdb has only the in-frame clones, and not every one. This table holds just over 20,000 clones, just over 85% found once. Sequencing used PBMCs, obtained around atezolizumab (anti-PD-L1) treatment. These receptors were obtained from a man aged 45-60 years with urothelial cancer. Both conserved end residues are part of each CDR3. The order of the fields is V gene, J gene, clone size, D gene, CDR3 DNA, CDR3 protein. D genes are given only for firm matches. Size is omitted from some rows. Given values are once, few, many or a class for expanded clones.

v_call: TRBV5-6
j_call: TRBJ2-7
clone_size: -
d_call: TRBD2
cdr3_nt: TGTGCCAGCAGCTTGGATTGGACTAGCGGAAATTCCTACGAGCAGTACTTC
cdr3_aa: CASSLDWTSGNSYEQYF

v_call: TRBV7-9
j_call: TRBJ1-6
clone_size: -
d_call: -
cdr3_nt: TGTGCCAGCAGCTTTGGTAGGGAGGATTCACCCCTCCACTTT
cdr3_aa: CASSFGREDSPLHF

v_call: TRBV29-1
j_call: TRBJ1-1
clone_size: -
d_call: TRBD1
cdr3_nt: TGCAGCGCGGGACAGGGGCATCCTGAAGCTTTCTTT
cdr3_aa: CSAGQGHPEAFF

v_call: TRBV5-4
j_call: TRBJ2-3
clone_size: -
d_call: TRBD2
cdr3_nt: TGTGCCAGCATCCCTCGGGGCGGGAGTCAGGGAGATACGCAGTATTTT
cdr3_aa: CASIPRGGSQGDTQYF

v_call: TRBV7-2
j_call: TRBJ2-7
clone_size: once
d_call: TRBD2
cdr3_nt: TGTGCCAGCAGCTTACTAGCGGGGGAAGGCTACGAGCAGTACTTC
cdr3_aa: CASSLLAGEGYEQYF

v_call: TRBV5-6
j_call: TRBJ2-1
clone_size: -
d_call: TRBD2
cdr3_nt: TGTGCCAGCAGCTTGGTAGCGGGGGTAGGGGAGCAGTTCTTC
cdr3_aa: CASSLVAGVGEQFF

v_call: TRBV7-2
j_call: TRBJ2-1
clone_size: -
d_call: -
cdr3_nt: TGTGCCAGCAGCTCCCGTAGGACAGCCCTCTACAATGAGCAGTTCTTC
cdr3_aa: CASSSRRTALYNEQFF

v_call: TRBV29-1
j_call: TRBJ2-5
clone_size: -
d_call: TRBD1
cdr3_nt: TGCAGCGACGGGACAGCCTTACAAGAGACCCAGTACTTC
cdr3_aa: CSDGTALQETQYF

v_call: TRBV19
j_call: TRBJ1-5
clone_size: -
d_call: -
cdr3_nt: TGTGCCAGTAGTGCTACCGGGGTGGGTTTGGGCAATCAGCCCCAGCATTTT
cdr3_aa: CASSATGVGLGNQPQHF

v_call: TRBV9
j_call: TRBJ2-2
clone_size: -
d_call: TRBD2
cdr3_nt: TGTGCCAGCAGCGTTGGACTAGCGGGAGGGCCCGTCGGGGAGCTGTTTTTT
cdr3_aa: CASSVGLAGGPVGELFF

v_call: TRBV18
j_call: TRBJ2-4
clone_size: few
d_call: TRBD2
cdr3_nt: TGTGCCAGCTCACCAGCGGCGGGGGGGCTTGGCAAAAACATTCAGTACTTC
cdr3_aa: CASSPAAGGLGKNIQYF

v_call: TRBV5-4
j_call: TRBJ2-5
clone_size: -
d_call: -
cdr3_nt: TGTGCCAGCAACCAGCGAGGGGAGACCCAGTACTTC
cdr3_aa: CASNQRGETQYF

v_call: TRBV27
j_call: TRBJ2-7
clone_size: -
d_call: TRBD1
cdr3_nt: TGTGCCAGCAGTTTATCTCTTCCAGGACAGGGGTGGTGGTACGAGCAGTACTTC
cdr3_aa: CASSLSLPGQGWWYEQYF

v_call: TRBV28
j_call: TRBJ1-4
clone_size: -
d_call: TRBD1
cdr3_nt: TGTGCCAGCAGTTTAGCGACAGGGGTGGGGGAAAAACTGTTTTTT
cdr3_aa: CASSLATGVGEKLFF

v_call: TRBV5-5
j_call: TRBJ1-5
clone_size: -
d_call: TRBD1
cdr3_nt: TGTGCCAGCAGTACCGGGACAGGGGTATTCGGCAATCAGCCCCAGCATTTT
cdr3_aa: CASSTGTGVFGNQPQHF

v_call: TRBV18
j_call: TRBJ2-5
clone_size: -
d_call: TRBD1
cdr3_nt: TGTGCCAGCTCACCCCCCCAGACAGGGAGTGGCCAAGAGACCCAGTACTTC
cdr3_aa: CASSPPQTGSGQETQYF

v_call: TRBV6-5
j_call: TRBJ1-1
clone_size: few
d_call: -
cdr3_nt: TGTGCCAGCAGTTACGGGCGACTAACCTTGGGCACTGAAGCTTTCTTT
cdr3_aa: CASSYGRLTLGTEAFF

v_call: TRBV5-1
j_call: TRBJ2-3
clone_size: -
d_call: -
cdr3_nt: TGCGCCAGCAGCTTGGGGACTCACACAGATACGCAGTATTTT
cdr3_aa: CASSLGTHTDTQYF

v_call: TRBV5-1
j_call: TRBJ2-1
clone_size: -
d_call: TRBD2
cdr3_nt: TGCGCCAGCAGCTTATCTAGCGGGAGGTTGTACAATGAGCAGTTCTTC
cdr3_aa: CASSLSSGRLYNEQFF

v_call: TRBV4-1
j_call: TRBJ2-7
clone_size: -
d_call: -
cdr3_nt: TGCGCCAGCAGCCAAGATCCGGAGCTAGCCTACGAGCAGTACTTC
cdr3_aa: CASSQDPELAYEQYF

v_call: TRBV10-3
j_call: TRBJ2-2
clone_size: -
d_call: -
cdr3_nt: TGTGCCAGTCGAGAGGCCGTTGGCACCGGGGAGCTGTTTTTT
cdr3_aa: CASREAVGTGELFF

v_call: TRBV19
j_call: TRBJ2-1
clone_size: -
d_call: TRBD2
cdr3_nt: TGTGCCAGTAGTAACGGCGGGACTAGCGGGAGTCTTAATGAGCAGTTCTTC
cdr3_aa: CASSNGGTSGSLNEQFF

v_call: TRBV5-6
j_call: TRBJ1-2
clone_size: few
d_call: TRBD1
cdr3_nt: TGTGCCAGCAGCCATACAGGGGGCGGGGGCTACACCTTC
cdr3_aa: CASSHTGGGGYTF

v_call: TRBV29-1
j_call: TRBJ2-1
clone_size: -
d_call: -
cdr3_nt: TGCAGCGTTGAAGGTGGGAGCTCCTACAATGAGCAGTTCTTC
cdr3_aa: CSVEGGSSYNEQFF

v_call: TRBV7-3
j_call: TRBJ2-7
clone_size: -
d_call: -
cdr3_nt: TGTGCCAGCAGCTTAGGCCAGGGTGGTGAGCAGTACTTC
cdr3_aa: CASSLGQGGEQYF

v_call: TRBV29-1
j_call: TRBJ2-5
clone_size: -
d_call: -
cdr3_nt: TGCAGCGTTGAGGAGGCGGGTGCCGAGACCCAGTACTTC
cdr3_aa: CSVEEAGAETQYF

v_call: TRBV18
j_call: TRBJ2-1
clone_size: -
d_call: TRBD2
cdr3_nt: TGTGCCAGCTCTCCCGGGGGTAGCGGGGAAAATGAGCAGTTCTTC
cdr3_aa: CASSPGGSGENEQFF

v_call: TRBV5-1
j_call: TRBJ2-7
clone_size: -
d_call: -
cdr3_nt: TGCGCCAGCAGCCAGGACATTTACGAGCAGTACTTC
cdr3_aa: CASSQDIYEQYF

v_call: TRBV2
j_call: TRBJ1-5
clone_size: few
d_call: -
cdr3_nt: TGTGCCAGCAGGGAGGACAGTAATAGGCAGCCCCAGCATTTT
cdr3_aa: CASREDSNRQPQHF

v_call: TRBV10-3
j_call: TRBJ1-2
clone_size: -
d_call: -
cdr3_nt: TGTGCCATCTCGACAGTTGGGGGCTACACCTTC
cdr3_aa: CAISTVGGYTF

v_call: TRBV5-4
j_call: TRBJ2-7
clone_size: few
d_call: TRBD1
cdr3_nt: TGTGCCAGCAGCCCCGGACAGGGGACCCACGAGCAGTACTTC
cdr3_aa: CASSPGQGTHEQYF

v_call: TRBV7-9
j_call: TRBJ2-3
clone_size: -
d_call: -
cdr3_nt: TGTGCCAGCAGCTTTCGGCGGGAAAGCACAGATACGCAGTATTTT
cdr3_aa: CASSFRRESTDTQYF

v_call: TRBV10-1
j_call: TRBJ2-3
clone_size: -
d_call: -
cdr3_nt: TGCGCCAGCAGTGATACTAGCAGGGGCACAGATACGCAGTATTTT
cdr3_aa: CASSDTSRGTDTQYF

v_call: TRBV6-1
j_call: TRBJ1-2
clone_size: -
d_call: -
cdr3_nt: TGTGCCAGCAGTTCCCGCGAGGACAGCTATGGAGGCTACACCTTC
cdr3_aa: CASSSREDSYGGYTF

v_call: TRBV11-2
j_call: TRBJ1-2
clone_size: -
d_call: TRBD1
cdr3_nt: TGTGCCAGCAGCTTAGGAAAGACAGGGTTAGGTAGCTATGGCTACACCTTC
cdr3_aa: CASSLGKTGLGSYGYTF

v_call: TRBV27
j_call: TRBJ1-4
clone_size: few
d_call: -
cdr3_nt: TGTGCCAGCAGTTTTATGGGAGGACAAAAACTGTTTTTT
cdr3_aa: CASSFMGGQKLFF

v_call: TRBV28
j_call: TRBJ2-3
clone_size: -
d_call: TRBD2
cdr3_nt: TGTGCCAGCAGTACCCCGACTAGCGGGAGCACAGATACGCAGTATTTT
cdr3_aa: CASSTPTSGSTDTQYF

v_call: TRBV30
j_call: TRBJ1-4
clone_size: -
d_call: -
cdr3_nt: TGTGCCTGGGGTCTGGGGGGGCGCGATGAAAAACTGTTTTTT
cdr3_aa: CAWGLGGRDEKLFF

v_call: TRBV11-2
j_call: TRBJ2-5
clone_size: -
d_call: -
cdr3_nt: TGTGCCAGCAGCTTAGAATCGGGGTTATGGGAGACCCAGTACTTC
cdr3_aa: CASSLESGLWETQYF

v_call: TRBV28
j_call: TRBJ2-6
clone_size: -
d_call: -
cdr3_nt: TGTGCCAGCAGTTTAAACCAGGGAAACTCTGGGGCCAACGTCCTGACTTTC
cdr3_aa: CASSLNQGNSGANVLTF

v_call: TRBV6-5
j_call: TRBJ1-3
clone_size: -
d_call: -
cdr3_nt: TGTGCCAGCAGACTAATCTCTGGAAACACCATATATTTT
cdr3_aa: CASRLISGNTIYF

v_call: TRBV7-2
j_call: TRBJ2-5
clone_size: -
d_call: TRBD1
cdr3_nt: TGTGCCAGCAGCTCGGGACAGGGCAAAGAGACCCAGTACTTC
cdr3_aa: CASSSGQGKETQYF

v_call: TRBV29-1
j_call: TRBJ1-5
clone_size: -
d_call: TRBD1
cdr3_nt: TGCAGCGTGGGGGGACAGGGCAATCAGCCCCAGCATTTT
cdr3_aa: CSVGGQGNQPQHF

v_call: TRBV4-1
j_call: TRBJ2-7
clone_size: -
d_call: -
cdr3_nt: TGCGCCAGTGCTCGACTGGAACTGAGCGAGCAGTACTTC
cdr3_aa: CASARLELSEQYF